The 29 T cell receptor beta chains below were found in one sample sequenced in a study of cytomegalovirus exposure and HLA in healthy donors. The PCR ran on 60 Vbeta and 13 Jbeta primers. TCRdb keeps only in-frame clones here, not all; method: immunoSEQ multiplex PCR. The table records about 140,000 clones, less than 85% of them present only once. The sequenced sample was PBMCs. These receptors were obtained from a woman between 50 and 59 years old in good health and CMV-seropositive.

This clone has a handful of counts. As DNA, the CDR3 is TGTGCTAGTGGCCGTATCACTAGCACAGATACGCAGTATTTT. Encoded protein: CASGRITSTDTQYF. This chain joins TRBV12-5 and TRBJ2-3, with D unresolved. This CDR3 has 14 residues. The V end lost 6 bases, the J end lost 0 bases, and 10 bases lay between the germline ends. Germline V gives CDR1 LGHNT, CDR2 FRNRAP. Complete variable domain (other parts from reference TRBV12-5 and TRBJ2-3): DARVTQTPRHKVTEMGQEVTMRCQPILGHNTVFWYRQTMMQGLELLAYFRNRAPLDDSGMPKDRFSAEMPDATLATLKIQPSEPRDSAVYFCASGRITSTDTQYFGPGTRLTVL.

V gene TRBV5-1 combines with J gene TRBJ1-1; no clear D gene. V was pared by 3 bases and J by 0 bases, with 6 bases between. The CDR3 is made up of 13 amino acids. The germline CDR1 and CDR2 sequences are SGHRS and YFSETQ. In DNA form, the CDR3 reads TGCGCCAGCAGCTCACAGTTGAACACTGAAGCTTTCTTT. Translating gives CASSSQLNTEAFF.

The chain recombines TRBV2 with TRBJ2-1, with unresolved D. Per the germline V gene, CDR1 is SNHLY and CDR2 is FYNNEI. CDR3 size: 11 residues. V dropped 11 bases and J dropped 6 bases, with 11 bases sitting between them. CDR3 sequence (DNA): TGTGCCGGCCTCTTGCTCAATGAGCAGTTCTTC. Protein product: CAGLLLNEQFF.

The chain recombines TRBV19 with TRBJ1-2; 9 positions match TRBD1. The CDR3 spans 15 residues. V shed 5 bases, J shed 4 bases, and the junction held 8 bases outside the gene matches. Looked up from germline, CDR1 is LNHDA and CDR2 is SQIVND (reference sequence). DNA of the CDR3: TGTGCCAGTAGTCTCCCAACAGGGGGCGGCTATGGCTACACCTTC. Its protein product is CASSLPTGGGYGYTF.

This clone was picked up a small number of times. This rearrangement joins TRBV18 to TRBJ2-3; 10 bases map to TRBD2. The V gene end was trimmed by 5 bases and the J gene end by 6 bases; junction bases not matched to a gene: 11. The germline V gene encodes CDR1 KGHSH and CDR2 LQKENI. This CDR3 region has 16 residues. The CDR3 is CASSTTSGADADTQYF. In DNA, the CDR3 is TGTGCCAGCTCAACTACTAGCGGGGCAGATGCCGATACGCAGTATTTT.

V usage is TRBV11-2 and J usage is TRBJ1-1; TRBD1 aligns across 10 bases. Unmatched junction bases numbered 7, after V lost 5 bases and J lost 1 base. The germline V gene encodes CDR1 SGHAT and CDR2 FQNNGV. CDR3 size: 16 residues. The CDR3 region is CASSPGTGVGNTEAFF. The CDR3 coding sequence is TGTGCCAGCAGCCCGGGGACAGGGGTAGGGAACACTGAAGCTTTCTTT.

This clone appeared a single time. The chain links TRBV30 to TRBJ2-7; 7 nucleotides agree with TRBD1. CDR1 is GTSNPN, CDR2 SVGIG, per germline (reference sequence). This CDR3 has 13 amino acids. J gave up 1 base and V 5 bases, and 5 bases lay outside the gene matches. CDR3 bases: TGTGCCTGGGCCCGGGACAGATCCTACGAGCAGTACTTC. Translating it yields CAWARDRSYEQYF.

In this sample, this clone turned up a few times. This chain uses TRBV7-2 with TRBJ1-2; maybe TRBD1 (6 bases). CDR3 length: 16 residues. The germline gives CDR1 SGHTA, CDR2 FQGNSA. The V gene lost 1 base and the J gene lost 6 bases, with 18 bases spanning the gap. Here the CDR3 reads CASSLDPWTELNGYTF. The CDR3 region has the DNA TGTGCCAGCAGCTTAGACCCGTGGACAGAACTTAATGGCTACACCTTC.

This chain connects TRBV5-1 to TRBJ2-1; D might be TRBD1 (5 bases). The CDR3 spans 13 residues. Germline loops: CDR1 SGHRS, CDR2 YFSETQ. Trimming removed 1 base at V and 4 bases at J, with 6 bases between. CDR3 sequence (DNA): TGCGCCAGCAGCTTGACAGGTTACAATGAGCAGTTCTTC. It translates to CASSLTGYNEQFF.

The CDR3 region has the DNA TGTGCCAGCAGTTTATCAGGGGCGCGACAGCCCCAGCATTTT. It specifies CASSLSGARQPQHF. The J gene is TRBJ1-5, the V gene TRBV28, with TRBD1 as a possible D gene (6 bases). The CDR3 has 14 residues. Germline CDR1 MDHEN, CDR2 SYDVKM. With 1 base removed from V and 7 bases from J, the gap between germline ends came to 11 bases.

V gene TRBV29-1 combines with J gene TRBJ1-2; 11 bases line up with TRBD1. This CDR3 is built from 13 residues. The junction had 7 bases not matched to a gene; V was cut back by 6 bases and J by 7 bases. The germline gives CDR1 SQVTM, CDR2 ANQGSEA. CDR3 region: CSVDGQGAVGYTF. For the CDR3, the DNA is TGCAGCGTAGATGGACAGGGGGCGGTTGGCTACACCTTC.

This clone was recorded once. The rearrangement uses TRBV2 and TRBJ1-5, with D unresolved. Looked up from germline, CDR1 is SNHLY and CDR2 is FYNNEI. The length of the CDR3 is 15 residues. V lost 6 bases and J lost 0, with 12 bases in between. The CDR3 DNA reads TGTGCCAGCAGGGAGGTAGAGTATAGCAATCAGCCCCAGCATTTT. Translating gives CASREVEYSNQPQHF.

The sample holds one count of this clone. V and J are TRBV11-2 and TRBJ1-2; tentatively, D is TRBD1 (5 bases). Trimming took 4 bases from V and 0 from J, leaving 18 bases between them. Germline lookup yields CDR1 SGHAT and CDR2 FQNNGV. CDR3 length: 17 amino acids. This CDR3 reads CASSSEFFLTANYGYTF. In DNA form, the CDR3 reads TGTGCCAGCAGCTCGGAGTTCTTCTTGACAGCTAACTATGGCTACACCTTC.

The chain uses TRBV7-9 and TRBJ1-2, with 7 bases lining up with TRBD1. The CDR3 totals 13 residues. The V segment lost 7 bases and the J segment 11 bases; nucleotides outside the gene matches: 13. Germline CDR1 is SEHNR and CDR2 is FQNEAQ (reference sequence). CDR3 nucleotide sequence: TGTGCCAGCACCCCAACAGTCCTCAGGGGGTACACCTTC. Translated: CASTPTVLRGYTF.

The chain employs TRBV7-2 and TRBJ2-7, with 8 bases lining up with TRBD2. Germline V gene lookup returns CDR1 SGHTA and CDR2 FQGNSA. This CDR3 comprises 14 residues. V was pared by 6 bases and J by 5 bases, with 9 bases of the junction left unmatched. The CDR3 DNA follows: TGTGCCAGCAGTGTCGGGGGGGCTCAGCACGAGCAGTACTTC. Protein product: CASSVGGAQHEQYF.

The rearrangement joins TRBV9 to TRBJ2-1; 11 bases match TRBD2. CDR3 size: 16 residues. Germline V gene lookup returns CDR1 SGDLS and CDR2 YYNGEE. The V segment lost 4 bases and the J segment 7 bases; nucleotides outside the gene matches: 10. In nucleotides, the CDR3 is TGTGCCAGCAGCCGACTTAGCGGGGGGGCATCGAATGAGCAGTTCTTC. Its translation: CASSRLSGGASNEQFF.

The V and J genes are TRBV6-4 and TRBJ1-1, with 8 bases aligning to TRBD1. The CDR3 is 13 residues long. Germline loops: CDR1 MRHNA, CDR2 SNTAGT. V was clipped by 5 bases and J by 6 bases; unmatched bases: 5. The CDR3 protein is CASSRDRQAEAFF. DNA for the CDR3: TGTGCCAGCAGTCGGGACAGGCAGGCTGAAGCTTTCTTT.

CDR3 amino acids: CASSLTAFPGYEQYF. CDR3 DNA: TGTGCCAGCAGTTTGACAGCCTTCCCGGGCTACGAGCAGTACTTC. The chain joins TRBV6-6 to TRBJ2-7, with D maybe TRBD1 (5 bases). V shed 4 bases and J shed 3 bases, with 16 bases lying between them. Germline CDR1 is MNHNY and CDR2 is SVGAGI (reference sequence). This CDR3 comprises 15 residues.

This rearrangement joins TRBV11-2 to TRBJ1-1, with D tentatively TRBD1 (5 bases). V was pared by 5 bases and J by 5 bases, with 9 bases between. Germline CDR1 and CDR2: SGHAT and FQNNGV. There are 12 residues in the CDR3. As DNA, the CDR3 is TGTGCCAGCAGCCTAGGGGAGACTGAAGCTTTCTTT. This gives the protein CASSLGETEAFF.

The CDR3 spells CASSLRQGINTIYF. The CDR3 DNA sequence: TGTGCCAGCAGCCTCCGACAGGGGATAAACACCATATATTTT. The chain uses TRBV11-2 and TRBJ1-3; TRBD1 matches at 8 bases. The V gene end was trimmed by 5 bases and the J gene end by 6 bases; junction bases not matched to a gene: 6. CDR1 is SGHAT, CDR2 FQNNGV, per germline. This CDR3 region has 14 residues.

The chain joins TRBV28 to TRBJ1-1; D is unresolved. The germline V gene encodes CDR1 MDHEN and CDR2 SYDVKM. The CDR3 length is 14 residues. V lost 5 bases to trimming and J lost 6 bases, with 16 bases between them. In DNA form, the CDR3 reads TGTGCCAGCAGTCCTAGCTCGGAAGCCGCTGAAGCTTTCTTT. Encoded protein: CASSPSSEAAEAFF. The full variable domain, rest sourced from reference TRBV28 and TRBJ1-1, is DVKVTQSSRYLVKRTGEKVFLECVQDMDHENMFWYRQDPGLGLRLIYFSYDVKMKEKGDIPEGYSVSREKKERFSLILESASTNQTSMYLCASSPSSEAAEAFFGQGTRLTVV.

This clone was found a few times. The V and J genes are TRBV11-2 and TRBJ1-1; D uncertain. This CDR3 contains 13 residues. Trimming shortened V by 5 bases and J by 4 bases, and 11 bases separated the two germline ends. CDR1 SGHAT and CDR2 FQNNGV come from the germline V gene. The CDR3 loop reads CASSLGSRTEAFF. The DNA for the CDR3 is TGTGCCAGCAGCCTGGGGAGTCGCACTGAAGCTTTCTTT.

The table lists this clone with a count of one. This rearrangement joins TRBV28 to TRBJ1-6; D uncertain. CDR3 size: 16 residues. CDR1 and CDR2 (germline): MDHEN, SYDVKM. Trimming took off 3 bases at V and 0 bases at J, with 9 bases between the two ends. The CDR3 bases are TGTGCCAGCAGTTTTCGAGGGATCTCCTATAATTCACCCCTCCACTTT. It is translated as CASSFRGISYNSPLHF.

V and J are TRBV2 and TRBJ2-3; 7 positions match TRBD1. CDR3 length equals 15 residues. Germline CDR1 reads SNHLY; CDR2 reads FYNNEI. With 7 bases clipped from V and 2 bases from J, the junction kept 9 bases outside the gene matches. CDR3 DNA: TGTGCCAGCATCCGCCGGGACAGAAACACAGATACGCAGTATTTT. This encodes CASIRRDRNTDTQYF.

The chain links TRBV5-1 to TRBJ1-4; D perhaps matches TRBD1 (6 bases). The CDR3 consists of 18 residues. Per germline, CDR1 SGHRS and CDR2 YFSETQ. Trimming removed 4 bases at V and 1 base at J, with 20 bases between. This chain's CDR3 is CASSPRAPTTGTNEKLFF. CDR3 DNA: TGCGCCAGCAGCCCCAGAGCCCCCACGACAGGAACTAATGAAAAACTGTTTTTT.

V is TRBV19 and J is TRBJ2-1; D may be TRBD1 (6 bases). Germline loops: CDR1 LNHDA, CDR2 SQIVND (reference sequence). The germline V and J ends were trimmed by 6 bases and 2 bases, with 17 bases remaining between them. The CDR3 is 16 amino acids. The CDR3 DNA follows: TGTGCCAGTAGGGCCCAACAGAAGGGGGCCTACAATGAGCAGTTCTTC. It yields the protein CASRAQQKGAYNEQFF.

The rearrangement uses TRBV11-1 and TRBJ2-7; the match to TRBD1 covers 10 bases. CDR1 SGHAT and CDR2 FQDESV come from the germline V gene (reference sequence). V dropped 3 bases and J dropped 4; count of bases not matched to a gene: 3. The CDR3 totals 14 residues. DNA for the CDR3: TGTGCCAGCAGCTTTTCGGGACAGGGGTACGAGCAGTACTTC. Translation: CASSFSGQGYEQYF.

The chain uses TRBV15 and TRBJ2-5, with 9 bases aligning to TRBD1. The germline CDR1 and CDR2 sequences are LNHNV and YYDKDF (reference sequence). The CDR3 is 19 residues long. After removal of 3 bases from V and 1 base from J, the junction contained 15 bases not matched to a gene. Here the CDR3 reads CATSRKPGTGLPPQETQYF. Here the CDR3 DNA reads TGTGCCACCAGCAGGAAACCGGGGACAGGGCTTCCACCCCAAGAGACCCAGTACTTC.

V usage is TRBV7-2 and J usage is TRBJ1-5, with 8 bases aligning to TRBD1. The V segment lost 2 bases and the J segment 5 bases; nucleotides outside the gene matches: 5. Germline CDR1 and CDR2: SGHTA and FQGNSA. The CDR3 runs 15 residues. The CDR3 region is CASSLFPGGDQPQHF. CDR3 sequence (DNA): TGTGCCAGCAGCTTATTTCCAGGGGGCGATCAGCCCCAGCATTTT.